Following are 8 T cell receptor beta chains from one sample sequenced in a study of blood T cell repertoires in COVID-19. Libraries were prepared by immunoSEQ multiplex PCR; TCRdb keeps only in-frame clonotypes and omits some of them. The sample carries approximately 350,000 clones, 89% recorded once. Material for sequencing was peripheral blood. The receptors originated from a woman in her twenties or thirties with COVID-19, enrolled during active disease.

As to this clone: The CDR3 ends on some other residue instead of the conserved phenylalanine or tryptophan, so this is likely a read error. It is unclear where the CDR3 begins or ends on the DNA, so no DNA is shown, and the CDR3 is as TCRdb lists it. The chain recombines TRBV28 with TRBJ1-1. CDR1 is MDHEN, CDR2 SYDVKM, per germline. Termini included, the CDR3 measures 14 amino acids. CDR3 loop: CASSLSPLGLPRAV.

The chain links TRBV27 to TRBJ2-2; 9 bases line up with TRBD1. Looked up from germline, CDR1 is MNHEY and CDR2 is SMNVEV (reference sequence). The CDR3 length is 13 residues. V lost 5 bases, J lost 7 bases, and 2 bases stayed unmatched. The CDR3 coding sequence is TGTGCCAGCAGTAGGACAGGGGTCGGGGAGCTGTTTTTT. Translating it yields CASSRTGVGELFF.

The V and J genes are TRBV24-1 and TRBJ1-5, with D possibly matching TRBD1 (5 bases). V gave up 4 bases and J gave up 0 bases, with 9 bases separating them. This CDR3 region has 15 residues. The germline CDR1 and CDR2 sequences are KGHDR and SFDVKD. CDR3 nucleotides: TGTGCCACCAGTGACGCGACAGATAGCAATCAGCCCCAGCATTTT. It encodes CATSDATDSNQPQHF.

J is TRBJ1-2 and V is TRBV27; D uncertain. Germline CDR1 is MNHEY and CDR2 is SMNVEV (reference sequence). The CDR3 spans 15 residues. The V end was cut by 5 bases, the J end by 4 bases, with 17 bases between. The CDR3 loop is CASSPNSGRVYGYTF. The DNA for the CDR3 is TGTGCCAGCAGTCCGAACAGCGGGCGGGTCTATGGCTACACCTTC.

CDR3 region: CASKRTGGVTEAFF. CDR3 DNA: TGTGCCAGCAAAAGAACAGGGGGGGTCACTGAAGCTTTCTTT. This chain connects TRBV28 to TRBJ1-1; TRBD1 matches at 8 bases. V shed 7 bases and J 4 bases; nucleotides not matched to a gene: 8. The CDR3 consists of 14 residues. CDR1 is MDHEN and CDR2 is SYDVKM in the germline V gene.

The chain joins TRBV7-2 to TRBJ2-7, with D tentatively TRBD1 (5 bases). Germline loops: CDR1 SGHTA, CDR2 FQGNSA. CDR3 length equals 17 residues. V was cut by 1 base and J by 2 bases, with 18 bases left in between. CDR3 DNA sequence: TGTGCCAGCAGCTTAGGTTTGGAAGACAGACAACCCTACGAGCAGTACTTC. It yields the protein CASSLGLEDRQPYEQYF.

V usage is TRBV10-2 and J usage is TRBJ1-5; 9 bases agree with TRBD1. CDR1 is WSHSY and CDR2 is SAAADI in the germline V gene. This CDR3 region has 13 residues. V gave up 9 bases and J gave up 6 bases; unmatched junction bases: 6. The CDR3 nucleotides are TGCGCCAGTACTGGACAGGGGCGTCAGCCCCAGCATTTT. It codes for CASTGQGRQPQHF.

The chain is built from TRBV6-2 or TRBV6-3 and TRBJ1-6; D is undetermined. Trimming took 1 base from V and 5 from J, leaving 12 bases between them. The germline V gene has CDR1 MNHEY and CDR2 SVGEGT. The CDR3 consists of 16 residues. The CDR3 sequence: CASSYWAPRDNSPLHF. As DNA, the CDR3 is TGTGCCAGCAGTTACTGGGCCCCGAGGGATAATTCACCCCTCCACTTT.